This TCR beta chain was identified in a study of CD4+ T cells in melanoma. Losses at the gene ends were 8 bases for V and 4 bases for J; bases not matched to a gene: 16. The CDR3 sequence is 16 residues long. Germline assignment: CDR1 SNHLY and CDR2 FYNNEI. Using immunoSEQ multiplex PCR, the repertoire was profiled, and TCRdb retains in-frame clones only, with some absent. The sample holds around 100,000 clones, about 90% seen once. This clone came up once. The receptor comes from a human donor with melanoma. The sample consisted of peripheral blood. The V and J genes are TRBV2 and TRBJ1-2, with TRBD1 matching over 7 bases. The CDR3 is CASPEGAVRASYGYTF. The CDR3 DNA is TGTGCCAGCCCTGAGGGGGCAGTCCGGGCGAGCTATGGCTACACCTTC.